What follows are 14 T cell receptor beta chains derived from one specimen sequenced in a study of graft-versus-host responses after intestinal transplantation. Antigens for these TCRs are unknown. Generated by immunoSEQ multiplex PCR, the TCRdb table keeps only in-frame clones and is missing some. The profile covers some 140,000 clones, with about 92% appearing a single time and approximately 0.17% taken by the ten largest. Source: unstimulated CD4+ T cells sorted from spleen or lymph node cells, taken before intestinal transplant. The receptors come from a human donor who received an intestinal transplant.

The rearrangement uses TRBV19 and TRBJ2-5; TRBD2 agrees at 9 bases. This CDR3 has 14 residues. Germline CDR1 LNHDA, CDR2 SQIVND (reference sequence). V was clipped by 2 bases and J by 5 bases; unmatched bases: 3. The CDR3 DNA is TGTGCCAGTAGTATACTAGCGGGGATCGAGACCCAGTACTTC. Translation gives CASSILAGIETQYF.

The gene calls are TRBV4-1 and TRBJ2-7; D unclear. Germline V gene sequence: CDR1 MGHRA, CDR2 YSYEKL. V lost 1 base to trimming and J lost 0 bases, with 10 bases between them. The CDR3 length is 15 residues. CDR3 bases: TGCGCCAGCAGCCAAGTGGATAGCCGCTCCTACGAGCAGTACTTC. It specifies CASSQVDSRSYEQYF.

The rearrangement uses TRBV19 and TRBJ1-1, with TRBD1 identical over 9 bases. The length of the CDR3 is 13 residues. After removal of 6 bases from V and 7 bases from J, the junction contained 6 bases not matched to a gene. Germline CDR1 is LNHDA and CDR2 is SQIVND (reference sequence). The CDR3 is CASRTTGGSEAFF. The CDR3 DNA is TGTGCCAGTAGAACAACAGGGGGCAGTGAAGCTTTCTTT.

Only a few counts were recorded for this clone. V is TRBV6-6 and J is TRBJ1-3; possible D gene TRBD1, 5 bases. The germline V gene has CDR1 MNHNY and CDR2 SVGAGI (reference sequence). The CDR3 runs to 15 residues. V gave up 0 bases and J gave up 3 bases, with 9 bases separating them. The CDR3 DNA follows: TGTGCCAGCAGTTACTCGGGGACTGGTGGAAACACCATATATTTT. As protein: CASSYSGTGGNTIYF.

The V call is TRBV25-1, the J call TRBJ1-2, with TRBD1 matching over 10 bases. Germline values: CDR1 MGHDK, CDR2 SYGVNS. The CDR3 is 13 amino acids. V was clipped by 5 bases and J by 5 bases; unmatched bases: 2. CDR3 amino acids: CASSSGQGYGYTF. The CDR3, as DNA: TGTGCCAGCAGTTCGGGACAGGGGTATGGCTACACCTTC.

This clone has a single count. The chain has TRBV6-6 and TRBJ1-5, with 8 nucleotides matching TRBD1. This CDR3 has 15 amino acids. The germline V gene has CDR1 MNHNY and CDR2 SVGAGI (reference sequence). Germline trimming cut 6 bases from V and 0 bases from J; bases unmatched to any gene: 4. This chain's CDR3 is CASRPGQVSNQPQHF. DNA of the CDR3: TGTGCCAGCAGACCGGGACAGGTTAGCAATCAGCCCCAGCATTTT.

This clone appeared a single time. The J gene is TRBJ2-6, the V gene TRBV5-1; D unclear. CDR1 is SGHRS and CDR2 is YFSETQ in the germline V gene. The CDR3 totals 14 residues. Trimming cost V 0 bases and J 1 base, with 2 bases left between them. CDR3 DNA: TGCGCCAGCAGCTTGGGATCTGGGGCCAACGTCCTGACTTTC. It specifies CASSLGSGANVLTF. Filled out from reference TRBV5-1 and TRBJ2-6, the complete variable domain reads KAGVTQTPRYLIKTRGQQVTLSCSPISGHRSVSWYQQTPGQGLQFLFEYFSETQRNKGNFPGRFSGRQFSNSRSEMNVSTLELGDSALYLCASSLGSGANVLTFGAGSRLTVL.

The V and J genes are TRBV10-3 and TRBJ2-7; 9 bases match TRBD1. The trim removed 6 bases at V and 5 bases at J, leaving 5 bases unmatched. The length of the CDR3 is 13 residues. Germline CDR1 and CDR2: ENHRY and SYGVKD. CDR3 in amino acids: CAIRRQGEDEQYF. As DNA, the CDR3 is TGTGCCATCAGAAGACAGGGGGAGGACGAGCAGTACTTC.

The chain recombines TRBV19 with TRBJ2-6, with a tentative D call TRBD2 (7 bases). Germline V CDR1 and CDR2: LNHDA, SQIVND (reference sequence). Trimming left V 5 bases short and J 4 bases short, with 21 bases between. CDR3 size: 18 residues. The CDR3 spells CASSLPGGYLSGANVLTF. Written as DNA, the CDR3 is TGTGCCAGTAGTCTGCCGGGGGGCTACCTCTCGGGGGCCAACGTCCTGACTTTC.

V gene TRBV12-5 combines with J gene TRBJ2-1; D is possibly TRBD2 (6 bases). V shed 3 bases and J shed 0 bases, with 12 bases lying between them. Germline V gene sequence: CDR1 LGHNT, CDR2 FRNRAP. This CDR3 has 16 residues. The CDR3: CASGFSGGSSYNEQFF. The CDR3 coding sequence is TGTGCTAGTGGTTTTTCCGGGGGTAGCTCCTACAATGAGCAGTTCTTC.

V usage is TRBV5-1 and J usage is TRBJ2-7; TRBD2 matches at 13 bases. The germline gives CDR1 SGHRS, CDR2 YFSETQ. After removal of 0 bases from V and 0 bases from J, the junction contained 3 bases not matched to a gene. The CDR3 spans 17 residues. The CDR3 DNA sequence: TGCGCCAGCAGCTTGGGTGGGACTAGCGGGGACTCCTACGAGCAGTACTTC. It is translated as CASSLGGTSGDSYEQYF.

The chain carries TRBV5-6 and TRBJ2-1; 9 bases line up with TRBD1. Germline trimming cut 0 bases from V and 4 bases from J; bases unmatched to any gene: 2. The CDR3 contains 15 residues. Germline loops: CDR1 SGHDT, CDR2 YYEEEE. The DNA of the CDR3 is TGTGCCAGCAGCTTGGGGGACAGGGTATACAATGAGCAGTTCTTC. Translation gives CASSLGDRVYNEQFF.

This rearrangement joins TRBV11-1 to TRBJ1-1; D remains ambiguous. Germline V lookup: CDR1 SGHAT, CDR2 FQDESV (reference sequence). Trimming stripped 1 base from V and 0 bases from J, with 15 bases between. The CDR3 has 17 residues. The CDR3 spells CASSLVPRRLMNTEAFF. Here the CDR3 DNA reads TGTGCCAGCAGCTTAGTACCGCGGCGGCTAATGAACACTGAAGCTTTCTTT.

The CDR3 is CASSETLLWSGGAPGELFF. CDR3 coding DNA: TGTGCCAGCAGCGAAACCCTTTTGTGGAGCGGGGGGGCCCCCGGGGAGCTGTTTTTT. The chain employs TRBV6-1 and TRBJ2-2; 10 nucleotides align to TRBD2. Looked up from germline, CDR1 is MNHNS and CDR2 is SASEGT. J was trimmed by 6 bases and V by 6 bases; bases with no gene match: 19. The CDR3 has 19 residues.